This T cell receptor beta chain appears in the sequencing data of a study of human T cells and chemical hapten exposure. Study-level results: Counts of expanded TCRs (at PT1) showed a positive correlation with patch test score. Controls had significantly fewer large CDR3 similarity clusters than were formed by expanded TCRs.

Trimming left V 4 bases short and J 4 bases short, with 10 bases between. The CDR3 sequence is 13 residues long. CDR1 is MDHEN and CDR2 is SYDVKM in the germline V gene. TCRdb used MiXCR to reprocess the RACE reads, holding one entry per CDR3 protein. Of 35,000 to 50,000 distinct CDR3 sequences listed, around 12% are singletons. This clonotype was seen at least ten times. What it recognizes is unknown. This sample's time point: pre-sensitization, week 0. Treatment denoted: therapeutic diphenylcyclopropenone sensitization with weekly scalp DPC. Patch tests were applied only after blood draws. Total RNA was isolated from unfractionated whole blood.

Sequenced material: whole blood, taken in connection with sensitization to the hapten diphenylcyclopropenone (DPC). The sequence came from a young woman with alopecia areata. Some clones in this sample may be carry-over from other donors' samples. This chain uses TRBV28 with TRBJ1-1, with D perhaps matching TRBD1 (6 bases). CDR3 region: CASSSRGGTEAFF. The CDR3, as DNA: TGTGCCAGCAGTTCCAGGGGCGGCACTGAAGCTTTCTTT. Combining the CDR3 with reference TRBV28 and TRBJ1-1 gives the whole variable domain DVKVTQSSRYLVKRTGEKVFLECVQDMDHENMFWYRQDPGLGLRLIYFSYDVKMKEKGDIPEGYSVSREKKERFSLILESASTNQTSMYLCASSSRGGTEAFFGQGTRLTVV.